The T cell receptor (beta chain) under discussion was sequenced for a study of blood T cell repertoires in COVID-19. Across the whole study: COVID-19 samples collected from the United States, Italy and Spain covered acute and convalescent phases. From T cells, B-cell-depleted T cells, or PBMCs came the material, which was cDNA or gDNA.

This clone was seen a handful of times. The V end lost 0 bases, the J end lost 8 bases, and 8 bases lay between the germline ends. CDR1 is MNHNY and CDR2 is SVGAGI in the germline V gene (reference sequence). The length of the CDR3 is 13 residues. Those enrolled in Seattle joined during active infection and were followed longitudinally afterward. Clones were read by immunoSEQ multiplex PCR, and TCRdb kept only the in-frame ones, dropping some. The data show hundreds of thousands of clones, about nine tenths seen once. The clonotype originates from a woman between 65 and 79 years old with COVID-19, enrolled during active disease. Sequenced: peripheral blood. The chain uses TRBV6-6 and TRBJ1-3; possible D gene TRBD1, 6 bases. Written as DNA, the CDR3 is TGTGCCAGCAGTTACTCGAGGGGGTACACCATATATTTT. This translates into CASSYSRGYTIYF.